These 15 T cell receptor beta chains originate from one sample sequenced in a study of cytomegalovirus exposure and HLA in healthy donors. The PCR ran on 60 Vbeta and 13 Jbeta primers. Method: immunoSEQ multiplex PCR; TCRdb's copy keeps in-frame clones and lacks some. The sample yields 170,000 or so clones, 77% seen once. The sequenced sample consisted of PBMCs. These receptors all come from a woman under 40 in good health and CMV-seronegative.

The chain carries TRBV9 and TRBJ1-1; 9 bases are a match to TRBD1. The CDR3 covers 13 residues. Germline values: CDR1 SGDLS, CDR2 YYNGEE. V was pared by 3 bases and J by 4 bases, with 1 base of the junction left unmatched. The CDR3 DNA reads as TGTGCCAGCAGCGCGACAGGGGGCACTGAAGCTTTCTTT. Amino acid sequence: CASSATGGTEAFF.

This clone was seen once. The rearrangement uses TRBV12-5 and TRBJ1-5; D perhaps matches TRBD1 (6 bases). The CDR3 is made up of 18 amino acids. Trimming left V 1 base short and J 4 bases short, with 20 bases between. The germline V gene has CDR1 LGHNT and CDR2 FRNRAP. The CDR3 spells CASGLGTGGGHLNQPQHF. The CDR3 coding sequence is TGTGCTAGTGGTTTGGGGACTGGTGGGGGCCATCTTAATCAGCCCCAGCATTTT.

This rearrangement joins TRBV7-2 to TRBJ1-3, with TRBD1 matching 8 bases. Germline lookup yields CDR1 SGHTA and CDR2 FQGNSA. This CDR3 comprises 15 residues. V lost 3 bases to trimming and J lost 3 bases; unmatched junction nucleotides: 4. CDR3 amino acids: CASSLSGGIGNTIYF. Written as DNA, the CDR3 is TGTGCCAGCAGCTTGTCAGGGGGCATTGGAAACACCATATATTTT.

This chain connects TRBV18 to TRBJ1-5, with D uncertain. Trimming stripped 1 base from V and 0 bases from J, with 7 bases between. Germline V CDR1 and CDR2: KGHSH, LQKENI. This CDR3 contains 15 residues. CDR3 region: CASSPRADSNQPQHF. The CDR3 DNA reads as TGTGCCAGCTCACCACGGGCAGATAGCAATCAGCCCCAGCATTTT.

The chain uses TRBV30 and TRBJ2-7; the D gene is possibly TRBD2 (6 bases). V lost 4 bases to trimming and J lost 4 bases, with 32 bases between them. Germline CDR1 reads GTSNPN; CDR2 reads SVGIG (reference sequence). The CDR3 is 19 residues long. The chain's CDR3 is CAWTRSPGLTPRPGYEQYF. The CDR3 region has the DNA TGTGCCTGGACCAGATCCCCGGGACTGACACCTAGGCCAGGGTACGAGCAGTACTTC.

The V and J genes are TRBV7-9 and TRBJ1-2, with D perhaps TRBD1 (5 bases). CDR1 and CDR2 from the germline V gene are SEHNR and FQNEAQ (reference sequence). Deletions cut 5 bases from V and 9 bases from J, with 10 bases between. CDR3 size: 11 residues. The CDR3, as DNA: TGTGCCAGCAGCCAAGACAGCAGCTACACCTTC. Translated, it gives CASSQDSSYTF.

The chain recombines TRBV30 with TRBJ2-1, with 9 bases lining up with TRBD1. The CDR3 contains 13 residues. J gave up 7 bases and V 4 bases, and 5 bases lay outside the gene matches. Germline V lookup: CDR1 GTSNPN, CDR2 SVGIG (reference sequence). The CDR3 sequence is CAWTGQGRNEQFF. CDR3 DNA sequence: TGTGCCTGGACCGGACAGGGGAGGAATGAGCAGTTCTTC.

The chain combines TRBV7-2 with TRBJ2-5; 15 bases are a match to TRBD2. In germline, CDR1 is SGHTA, CDR2 FQGNSA. Trimming removed 5 bases from V and 2 bases from J; junction bases left unmatched: 3. There are 16 residues in the CDR3. The CDR3: CASSVGTSGGQETQYF. Here the CDR3 DNA reads TGTGCCAGCAGCGTCGGGACTAGCGGGGGGCAAGAGACCCAGTACTTC.

This chain uses TRBV5-1 with TRBJ1-1, with 7 bases lining up with TRBD1. The V segment lost 4 bases and the J segment 6 bases; nucleotides outside the gene matches: 6. This CDR3 comprises 13 residues. The germline V gene has CDR1 SGHRS and CDR2 YFSETQ. The CDR3 DNA follows: TGCGCCAGCAGCCTCAGACAGGGCCCTGAAGCTTTCTTT. As protein: CASSLRQGPEAFF.

This chain links TRBV20-1 with TRBJ1-6, with 7 bases that match TRBD1. From germline, CDR1 is DFQATT and CDR2 SNEGSKA (reference sequence). This CDR3 comprises 11 residues. Unmatched junction bases numbered 7, after V lost 5 bases and J lost 15 bases. Written as DNA, the CDR3 is TGCAGTGCTCGGTACGACAGGGACCTCCACTTT. Protein sequence: CSARYDRDLHF.

The J gene is TRBJ2-7, the V gene TRBV28, with TRBD1 matching 8 bases. The CDR3 covers 14 residues. The germline V gene has CDR1 MDHEN and CDR2 SYDVKM. V lost 7 bases to trimming and J lost 3 bases; unmatched junction nucleotides: 8. This CDR3 reads CASTPGGGYYEQYF. The CDR3 coding sequence is TGTGCCAGCACCCCAGGGGGCGGCTACTACGAGCAGTACTTC.

This chain connects TRBV5-6 to TRBJ2-3; 7 nucleotides match TRBD1. The V and J ends lost 7 bases and 5 bases, in that order; junction bases with no gene match: 7. The CDR3 runs 13 residues. CDR1 and CDR2 from the germline V gene are SGHDT and YYEEEE. The CDR3 spells CASYRGAEDTQYF. The CDR3 DNA follows: TGTGCCAGCTACAGGGGAGCCGAAGATACGCAGTATTTT.

In its sample, this clone was seen once. The rearrangement joins TRBV19 to TRBJ1-2, with 7 nucleotides matching TRBD1. Germline trimming cut 3 bases from V and 4 bases from J; bases unmatched to any gene: 5. The germline gives CDR1 LNHDA, CDR2 SQIVND (reference sequence). The CDR3 consists of 14 residues. The CDR3 protein is CASSMPNRGYGYTF. DNA for the CDR3: TGTGCCAGTAGTATGCCCAACAGGGGCTATGGCTACACCTTC.

V is TRBV29-1 and J is TRBJ2-7; 7 nucleotides agree with TRBD1. CDR1 and CDR2 from the germline V gene are SQVTM and ANQGSEA. Trimming at V came to 4 bases and at J to 2 bases, leaving 2 bases not matched to a gene. The CDR3 runs 12 residues. CDR3 sequence: CSVVTGAYEQYF. The CDR3 DNA sequence: TGCAGCGTTGTAACAGGGGCCTACGAGCAGTACTTC.

The chain employs TRBV7-2 and TRBJ2-5; D might be TRBD1 (6 bases). The germline gives CDR1 SGHTA, CDR2 FQGNSA. The V end lost 1 base, the J end lost 5 bases, and 20 bases lay between the germline ends. The CDR3 loop spans 17 amino acids. The CDR3 nucleotides read TGTGCCAGCAGCTTAGGTCGCGGCAGGGGCGACGGGGAGACCCAGTACTTC. Translated, it gives CASSLGRGRGDGETQYF. The full variable domain, its missing parts supplied by reference TRBV7-2 and TRBJ2-5, is GAGVSQSPSNKVTEKGKDVELRCDPISGHTALYWYRQSLGQGLEFLIYFQGNSAPDKSGLPSDRFSAERTGGSVSTLTIQRTQQEDSAVYLCASSLGRGRGDGETQYFGPGTRLLVL.